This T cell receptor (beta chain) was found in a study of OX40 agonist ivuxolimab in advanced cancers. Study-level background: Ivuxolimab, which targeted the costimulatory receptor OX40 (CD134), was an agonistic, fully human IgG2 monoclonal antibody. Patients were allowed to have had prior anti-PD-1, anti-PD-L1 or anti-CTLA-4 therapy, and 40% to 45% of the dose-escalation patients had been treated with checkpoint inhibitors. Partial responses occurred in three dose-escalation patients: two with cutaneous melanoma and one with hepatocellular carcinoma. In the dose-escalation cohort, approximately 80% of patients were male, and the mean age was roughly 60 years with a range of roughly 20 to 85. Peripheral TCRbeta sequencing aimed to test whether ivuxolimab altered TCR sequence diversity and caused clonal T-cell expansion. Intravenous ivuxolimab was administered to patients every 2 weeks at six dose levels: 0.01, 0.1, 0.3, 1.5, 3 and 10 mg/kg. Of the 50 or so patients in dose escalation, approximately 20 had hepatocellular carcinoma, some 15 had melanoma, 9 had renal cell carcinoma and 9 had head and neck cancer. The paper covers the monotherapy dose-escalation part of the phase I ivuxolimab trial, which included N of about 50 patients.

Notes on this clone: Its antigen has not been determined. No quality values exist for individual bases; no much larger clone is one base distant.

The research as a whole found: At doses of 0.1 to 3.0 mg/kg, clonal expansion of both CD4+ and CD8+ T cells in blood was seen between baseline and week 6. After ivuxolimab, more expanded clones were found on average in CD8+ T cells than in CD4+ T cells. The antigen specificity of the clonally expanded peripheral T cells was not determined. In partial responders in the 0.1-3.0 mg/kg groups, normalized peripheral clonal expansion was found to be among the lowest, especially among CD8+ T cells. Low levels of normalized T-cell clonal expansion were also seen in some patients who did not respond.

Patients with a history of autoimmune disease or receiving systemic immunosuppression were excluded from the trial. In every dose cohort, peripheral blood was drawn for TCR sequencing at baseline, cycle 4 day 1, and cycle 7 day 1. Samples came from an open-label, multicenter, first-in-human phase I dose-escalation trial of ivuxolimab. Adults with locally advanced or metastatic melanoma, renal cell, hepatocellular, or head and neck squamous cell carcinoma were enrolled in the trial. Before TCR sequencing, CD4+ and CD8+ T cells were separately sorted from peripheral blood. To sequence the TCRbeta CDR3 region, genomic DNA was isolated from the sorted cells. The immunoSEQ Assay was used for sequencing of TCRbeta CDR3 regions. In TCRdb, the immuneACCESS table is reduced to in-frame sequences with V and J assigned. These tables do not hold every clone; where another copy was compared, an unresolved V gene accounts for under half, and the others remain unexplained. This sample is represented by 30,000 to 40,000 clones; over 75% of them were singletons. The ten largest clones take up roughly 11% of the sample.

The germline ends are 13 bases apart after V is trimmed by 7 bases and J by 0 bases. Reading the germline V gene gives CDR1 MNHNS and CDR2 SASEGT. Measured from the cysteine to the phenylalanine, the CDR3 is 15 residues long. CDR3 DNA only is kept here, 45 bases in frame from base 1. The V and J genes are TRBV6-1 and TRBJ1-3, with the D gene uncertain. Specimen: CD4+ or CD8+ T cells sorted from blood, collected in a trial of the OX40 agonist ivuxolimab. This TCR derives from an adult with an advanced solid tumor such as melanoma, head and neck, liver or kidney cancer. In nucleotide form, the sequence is TGTGCCAGCACCCCCGAGAGAGTCTCTGGAAACACCATATATTTT. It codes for CASTPERVSGNTIYF.